This T cell receptor (beta chain) was documented in a study of Ad26.COV2.S vaccination and SARS-CoV-2 variants. The wider study: Donor was assigned to the Ad26.COV2.S arm of trial COV1001.

Concerning this clone: Its target is unknown.

Study observations and caveats: Comparability of non-spike TCR breadth was observed across vaccine and placebo recipients. Ad26.COV2.S recipients had broader spike-specific TCRs (P = 0.0014).

The CDR3 loop spans 13 amino acids. V was clipped by 6 bases and J by 0 bases; unmatched bases: 0. Germline CDR1 MNHEY, CDR2 SMNVEV (reference sequence). This sample's treatment: approximately 18 received Ad26.COV2.S at low or high dose, single or two shots; five or six received placebo; per-sample allocation not given. Specimens were obtained on day 63 following the first vaccine or placebo injection. Assay used: immunoSEQ multiplex PCR; TCRdb lists only in-frame clones, some missing. The data show about half a million clones, 70% to 90% seen once. Sequenced here: peripheral blood, sampled in a trial of Ad26.COV2.S vaccine versus placebo. The receptor was isolated from a person between 18 and 65 years old who received the Ad26.COV2.S COVID-19 vaccine or a placebo. This chain connects TRBV27 to TRBJ2-7; 9 nucleotides match TRBD2. The CDR3 loop is CASRLAGSYEQYF. CDR3 DNA: TGTGCCAGCAGACTAGCGGGCTCCTACGAGCAGTACTTC.